This T cell receptor (beta chain) is drawn from a study of CD8 T cells in ankylosing spondylitis (dated by TCRdb to about 2017). Background on the whole study: T cell receptor beta repertoires were profiled in healthy donors and ankylosing spondylitis patients so that disease-linked TCR variants could be found. Samples of peripheral blood were taken, and for ankylosing spondylitis patients, synovial fluid was collected as well. The whole study cohort included 85 to 120 healthy donors and some 27 ankylosing spondylitis patients.

This clonotype was counted ten times or more. No antigen is known for it. No qualities accompany the bases; no much larger clone lies one base away. Study-level results and caveats: Some motif variants had previously been reported in the synovial fluid and blood of reactive arthritis patients, which suggests shared mechanisms of disease initiation. The disease-linked clones were reported as significantly enriched in matched synovial fluid samples from ankylosing spondylitis patients. The disease-linked clones showed a CD8+ phenotype and occurred at relatively low frequencies in peripheral blood. A TCR beta motif of fewer than 10 highly homologous amino acid variants appeared characteristic of blood from ankylosing spondylitis patients.

The reads were generated on an Illumina HiSeq 2500. Quantitative 5'-RACE with molecular barcodes was used to prepare TCR beta libraries. Concerning the study's data processing: Disease-linked TCR variants were identified with a new computational method built on a probabilistic model of VDJ rearrangement. Using fastp at Q25 and MiXCR, TCRdb reprocessed the public reads and kept productive beta chains. Rows with one shared CDR3 protein collapse into an entry with the most common genes and DNA. The V and J calls shown here were made by TCRdb, not taken from the authors' results. This sample lists around 300,000 distinct CDR3 sequences; around a tenth were detected once. 8% to 9.5% of the sample goes to the ten largest clones. From the cysteine through the phenylalanine, the CDR3 covers 15 amino acids. The CDR3 DNA has 45 bases and is translated from base 1. Per the germline V gene (reference sequence), MNHEY is the CDR1 and SMNVEV is the CDR2. V and J are truncated by 6 bases and 5 bases respectively, leaving an intervening sequence of 19 bases.

Material: blood, either unsorted or a sorted T cell fraction (not recorded which). The rearranged chain carries TRBV27 and TRBJ1-2; TRBD1 is a weak D gene call, 5 bases matching. The sequence derives from a female donor with ankylosing spondylitis or in good health (not recorded which). Read as DNA, the sequence is TGTGCCAGCAGCCTAGGGCCGGGACCGAAATATGGCTACACCTTC. It translates as CASSLGPGPKYGYTF.